This T cell receptor beta chain was captured in a study of cytomegalovirus exposure and HLA in healthy donors. Study results and limitations: Associated with HLA alleles at 0.05 false discovery rate in a later analysis were 15,000 to 20,000 TCR beta sequences. Earlier analysis looked at TCR beta V segments, and most were productive about 87% or about 30% of the time. A missense variant in DCLRE1C was later tied to TCR beta V- and J-gene trimming.

Each of the donors was a healthy bone marrow donor. V lost 2 bases and J 5 bases, leaving 9 bases between the germline ends. The CDR3 spans 14 residues. CDR1 and CDR2 (germline): MNHNY, SVGAGI (reference sequence). This PCR relied on a set of 60 Vbeta primers and 13 Jbeta primers. Some clones are missing from TCRdb's copy, which holds only in-frame ones; the method was immunoSEQ multiplex PCR. There are approximately 120,000 clones in the sample; approximately 71% occur only once, and roughly 5.3% lies in the top ten. Regarding this clone: Its specificity is unknown.

The rearrangement uses TRBV6-6 and TRBJ2-2; D uncertain. Input material: PBMCs. The receptor was isolated from a woman in her 70s in good health and CMV-seropositive. DNA for the CDR3: TGTGCCAGCAGTTACATGGGCGATACCGGGGAGCTGTTTTTT. It encodes CASSYMGDTGELFF.